This TCR beta chain was profiled in a study of B cell selection in AIRE deficiency. Conventional CD4 T cells were sorted as CD4+CD127+ cells. Here immunoSEQ multiplex PCR was the method, and the copy in TCRdb shows in-frame clones only, minus some. The data contain some 19,000 clones, more than 95% of them singletons. The V and J ends lost 1 base and 2 bases, in that order; junction bases with no gene match: 10. This CDR3 is 19 amino acids long. Germline values: CDR1 SGHVS, CDR2 FQNEAQ. What was sequenced was conventional CD4+ T cells sorted from PBMCs. The gene calls are TRBV7-8 and TRBJ1-5; 11 nucleotides match TRBD1. The TCR comes from a human donor with AIRE deficiency. The CDR3: CASSLGRTGGGRGNQPQHF. In nucleotides, the CDR3 is TGTGCCAGCAGCTTAGGGCGGACAGGGGGCGGTCGGGGCAATCAGCCCCAGCATTTT. Full variable domain (missing parts from reference TRBV7-8 and TRBJ1-5): GAGVSQSPRYKVAKRGQDVALRCDPISGHVSLFWYQQALGQGPEFLTYFQNEAQLDKSGLPSDRFFAERPEGSVSTLKIQRTQQEDSAVYLCASSLGRTGGGRGNQPQHFGDGTRLSIL.